Here is one T cell receptor beta chain with its context. The entry originates in a study of CD8+ T cells in alopecia areata. Study as a whole: Tofacitinib ran 6 to 18 months, followed by 6 months off drug.

Isolated RNA was reverse transcribed into cDNA used as the sequencing template. Sequenced by immunoSEQ multiplex PCR; TCRdb stores in-frame clones only, minus some. Here the sample spans roughly 180,000 clones, about three fifths being singletons. The ends were cut back, 3 bases at V and 6 bases at J, with 12 bases in the middle. There are 14 residues in the CDR3. Germline loops: CDR1 SEHNR, CDR2 FQNEAQ (reference sequence). The sample's treatment: oral pan-JAK inhibitor, 5-10 mg twice daily. From alopecia areata patients, lesional scalp punch biopsies and peripheral blood were collected. The gene calls are TRBV7-9 and TRBJ2-1, with a weak D call TRBD2 (6 bases). The receptor's source is a human donor with alopecia areata. Sequencing used CD4+ T cells sorted from blood, obtained at week 4, from a patient treated with tofacitinib. For the CDR3, the DNA is TGTGCCAGCAGCTTGCCCGGGACTTCCAATGAGCAGTTCTTC. Amino acid sequence: CASSLPGTSNEQFF.